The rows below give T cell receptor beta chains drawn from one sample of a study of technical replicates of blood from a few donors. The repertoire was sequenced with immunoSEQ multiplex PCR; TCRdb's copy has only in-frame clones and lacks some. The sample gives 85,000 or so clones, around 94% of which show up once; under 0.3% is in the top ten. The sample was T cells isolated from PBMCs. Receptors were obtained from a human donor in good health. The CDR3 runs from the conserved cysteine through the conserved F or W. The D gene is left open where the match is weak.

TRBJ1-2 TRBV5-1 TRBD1 TGCGCCAGCAGCTTGTCAGACAGGGCCTATGGCTACACCTTC CASSLSDRAYGYTF
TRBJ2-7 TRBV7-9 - TGTGCCAGCAGCTTAGTAGTGGGCAGATCCTACGAGCAGTACTTC CASSLVVGRSYEQYF
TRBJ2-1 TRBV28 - TGTGCCAGCAGCGAGGGAGGCCCCGTAAATGAGCAGTTCTTC CASSEGGPVNEQFF
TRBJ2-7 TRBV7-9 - TGTGCCAGCAGCTTAGAAACCGGGATGGAGCAGTACTTC CASSLETGMEQYF
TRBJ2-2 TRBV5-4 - TGTGCCAGCAGCTTAACGAGGGCAGCTGTCGGGGAGCTGTTTTTT CASSLTRAAVGELFF
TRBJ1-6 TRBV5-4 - TGTGCCAGCAGCTTGGCAGGGGTCAATTCACCCCTCCACTTT CASSLAGVNSPLHF
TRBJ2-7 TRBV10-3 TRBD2 TGTGCCGGACGGGGACTAGCGGGGACCTACGAGCAGTACTTC CAGRGLAGTYEQYF
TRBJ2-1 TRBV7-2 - TGTGCCAGCAGCCTTGGTAGCCCCAATGAGCAGTTCTTC CASSLGSPNEQFF
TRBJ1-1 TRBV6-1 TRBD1 TGTGCCAGCAGAACCCGGGACAGGGTAAACACTGAAGCTTTCTTT CASRTRDRVNTEAFF
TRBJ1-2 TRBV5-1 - TGCGCCAGCAGCTTGTCGGGGAACGGCTACACCTTC CASSLSGNGYTF
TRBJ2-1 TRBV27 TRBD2 TGTGCCAGCAGTTTATCGATTAGCGGGTACGGGGCGATGTTCTTC CASSLSISGYGAMFF
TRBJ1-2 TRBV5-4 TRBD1 TGTGCCAGCAGCTTGACGCCGGGACAGTCCAACGACTATGGCTACACCTTC CASSLTPGQSNDYGYTF
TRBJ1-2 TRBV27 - TGTGCCAGCAGTTTATCAGGAGGGGAAGGGTATGGCTACACCTTC CASSLSGGEGYGYTF
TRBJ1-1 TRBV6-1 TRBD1 TGTGCCAGCAGTGAAACCGACAGGGTTTGGGCTGAAGCTTTCTTT CASSETDRVWAEAFF
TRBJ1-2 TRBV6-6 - TGTGCCAGCAGTTACTCGATTGGACAGAACTATGGCTACACCTTC CASSYSIGQNYGYTF
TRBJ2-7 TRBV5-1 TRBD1 TGCGCCAGCAGCTGGGGGACAGGGGCCGAGCAGTACTTC CASSWGTGAEQYF
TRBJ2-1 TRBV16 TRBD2 TGTGCCAGCAGCCAATCGTCAGGGAGGGACTACAATGAGCAGTTCTTC CASSQSSGRDYNEQFF
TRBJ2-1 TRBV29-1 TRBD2 TGCAGCGTTGAAGGGGCGGGGGGGAGCTCCTACAATGAGCAGTTCTTC CSVEGAGGSSYNEQFF